This TCR beta chain is from a study of cytomegalovirus exposure and HLA in healthy donors. Findings and caveats of the study: According to a subsequent analysis, TCR clusters from the first cohort were inclined to appear together in the 110 or so validation repertoires.

A remark on this clone: As yet, its antigen is unknown.

Sequenced by immunoSEQ multiplex PCR; TCRdb stores in-frame clones only, minus some. The repertoire holds roughly 150,000 clones, with nearly 90% as singletons. The donors were part of the roughly 120-subject validation cohort, which stood apart from the roughly 670-subject first cohort. CDR1 and CDR2 from the germline V gene are SEHNR and FQNEAQ (reference sequence). V lost 3 bases and J lost 3; bases outside the gene matches: 5. The CDR3 totals 17 residues. The specimen was PBMCs. The genes are TRBV7-9 and TRBJ1-4, with 12 bases aligning to TRBD1. The receptor's source is a woman aged 18-29 years in good health and CMV-seropositive. In DNA, the CDR3 is TGTGCCAGCAGCTTGGGGACAGGGGGCACGGCTAATGAAAAACTGTTTTTT. As protein: CASSLGTGGTANEKLFF.